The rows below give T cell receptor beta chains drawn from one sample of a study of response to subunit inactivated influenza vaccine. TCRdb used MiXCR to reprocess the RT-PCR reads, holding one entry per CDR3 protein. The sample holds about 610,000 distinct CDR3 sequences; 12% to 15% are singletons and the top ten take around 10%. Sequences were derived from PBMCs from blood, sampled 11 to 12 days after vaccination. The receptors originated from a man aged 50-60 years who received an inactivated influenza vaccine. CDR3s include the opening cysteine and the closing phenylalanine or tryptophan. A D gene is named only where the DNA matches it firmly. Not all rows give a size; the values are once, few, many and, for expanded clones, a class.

CASSQGFAGGQGNEQFF | TGTGCCAGCAGCCAAGGGTTTGCGGGGGGCCAGGGCAATGAGCAGTTCTTC | TRBJ2-1 | TRBV4-2 | few | TRBD2
CASGAGPPELFF | TGTGCCAGCGGCGCCGGGCCTCCGGAGCTGTTTTTT | TRBJ2-2 | TRBV13 | - | -
CSARDLNSASTRVTQYF | TGCAGTGCTAGAGATCTGAACTCCGCGAGTACCAGAGTTACGCAGTATTTT | TRBJ2-3 | TRBV20-1 | - | -
CSARVAVSSYNEQFF | TGCAGTGCTAGGGTCGCGGTTAGCTCCTACAATGAGCAGTTCTTC | TRBJ2-1 | TRBV20-1 | few | -
CSARDQGTLRSPLHF | TGCAGTGCTAGAGATCAAGGTACCCTAAGGTCACCCCTCCACTTT | TRBJ1-6 | TRBV20-1 | - | -
CASSLLTGGPNEQFF | TGTGCCAGCAGCTTGTTAACGGGAGGGCCGAATGAGCAGTTCTTC | TRBJ2-1 | TRBV5-4 | few | TRBD2
CASSSSSDQETQYF | TGTGCCAGCAGTTCCTCTAGCGACCAAGAGACCCAGTACTTC | TRBJ2-5 | TRBV12-3/TRBV12-4 | - | -
CASSEAGLAGAGEQFF | TGTGCCAGCAGTGAAGCGGGACTAGCGGGAGCTGGTGAGCAGTTCTTC | TRBJ2-1 | TRBV6-1 | - | TRBD2
CASSDTTGAADTQYF | TGTGCCAGCAGTGACACGACAGGGGCAGCAGATACGCAGTATTTT | TRBJ2-3 | TRBV25-1 | few | TRBD1
CASSPLAVKDNEQFF | TGTGCCAGCAGCCCACTAGCGGTAAAGGACAATGAGCAGTTCTTC | TRBJ2-1 | TRBV27 | - | TRBD2
CSARGARAPDEQCF | TGCAGTGCTAGGGGGGCCCGCGCTCCCGATGAGCAGTGCTTC | TRBJ2-1 | TRBV20-1 | - | -
CASSLAHRGSETQYF | TGTGCCAGCAGCTTAGCGCACAGGGGGTCAGAGACCCAGTACTTC | TRBJ2-5 | TRBV7-2 | few | TRBD1
CASSQEAGAPQYF | TGTGCCAGCAGCCAAGAGGCGGGAGCGCCGCAGTATTTT | TRBJ2-3 | TRBV4-2 | - | TRBD2
CASSISGSRSNEQFF | TGCGCCAGCAGCATTAGCGGGAGCAGGTCCAATGAGCAGTTCTTC | TRBJ2-1 | TRBV5-1 | once | TRBD2